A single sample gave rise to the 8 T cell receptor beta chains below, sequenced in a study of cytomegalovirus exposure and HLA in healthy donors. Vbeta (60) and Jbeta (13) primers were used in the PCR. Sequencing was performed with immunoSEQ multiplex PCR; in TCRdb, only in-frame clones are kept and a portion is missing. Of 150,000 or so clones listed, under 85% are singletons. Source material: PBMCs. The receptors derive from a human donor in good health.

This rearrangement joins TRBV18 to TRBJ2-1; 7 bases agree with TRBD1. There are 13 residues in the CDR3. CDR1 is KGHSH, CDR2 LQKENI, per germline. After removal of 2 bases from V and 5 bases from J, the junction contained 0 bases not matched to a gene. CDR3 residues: CASSPGTDNEQFF. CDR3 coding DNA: TGTGCCAGCTCACCAGGGACAGACAATGAGCAGTTCTTC.

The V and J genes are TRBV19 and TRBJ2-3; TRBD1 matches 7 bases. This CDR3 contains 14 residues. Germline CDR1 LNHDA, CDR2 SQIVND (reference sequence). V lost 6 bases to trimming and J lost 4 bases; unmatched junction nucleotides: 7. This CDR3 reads CASRIKGAADTQYF. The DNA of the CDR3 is TGTGCCAGTAGGATCAAGGGGGCGGCAGATACGCAGTATTTT.

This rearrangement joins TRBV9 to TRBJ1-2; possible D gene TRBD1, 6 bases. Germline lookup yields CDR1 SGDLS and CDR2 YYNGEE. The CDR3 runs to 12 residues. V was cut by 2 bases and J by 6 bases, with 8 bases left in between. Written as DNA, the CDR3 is TGTGCCAGCAGCGTCGGGGGGCATGGCTACACCTTC. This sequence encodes CASSVGGHGYTF. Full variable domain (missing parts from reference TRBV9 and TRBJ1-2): DSGVTQTPKHLITATGQRVTLRCSPRSGDLSVYWYQQSLDQGLQFLIQYYNGEERAKGNILERFSAQQFPDLHSELNLSSLELGDSALYFCASSVGGHGYTFGSGTRLTVV.

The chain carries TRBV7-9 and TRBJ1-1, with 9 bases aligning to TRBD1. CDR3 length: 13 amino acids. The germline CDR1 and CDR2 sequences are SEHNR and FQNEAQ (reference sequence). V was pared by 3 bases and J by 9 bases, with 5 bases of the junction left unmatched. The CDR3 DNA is TGTGCCAGCAGCTTTTTGGACAGGGGACAAGCTTTCTTT. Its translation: CASSFLDRGQAFF.

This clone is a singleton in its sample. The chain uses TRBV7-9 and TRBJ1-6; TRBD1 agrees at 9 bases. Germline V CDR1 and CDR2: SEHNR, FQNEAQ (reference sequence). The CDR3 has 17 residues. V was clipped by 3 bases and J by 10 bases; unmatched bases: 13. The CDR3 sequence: CASSFATGGARRSPLHF. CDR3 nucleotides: TGTGCCAGCAGCTTTGCTACAGGGGGCGCGAGGAGATCACCCCTCCACTTT.

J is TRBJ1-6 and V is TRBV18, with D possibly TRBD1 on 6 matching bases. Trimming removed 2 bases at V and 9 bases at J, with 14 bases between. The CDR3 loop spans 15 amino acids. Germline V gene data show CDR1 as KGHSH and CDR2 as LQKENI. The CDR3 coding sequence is TGTGCCAGCTCACCAAATAAGGGGGTAGGTTCACCCCTCCACTTT. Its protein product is CASSPNKGVGSPLHF.

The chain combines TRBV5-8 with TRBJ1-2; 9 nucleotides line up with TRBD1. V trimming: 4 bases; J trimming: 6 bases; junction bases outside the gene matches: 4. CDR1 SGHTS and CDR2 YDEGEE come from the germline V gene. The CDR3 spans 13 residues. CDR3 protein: CASSRGQGDGYTF. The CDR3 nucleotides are TGTGCCAGCAGCCGGGGACAGGGAGATGGCTACACCTTC.

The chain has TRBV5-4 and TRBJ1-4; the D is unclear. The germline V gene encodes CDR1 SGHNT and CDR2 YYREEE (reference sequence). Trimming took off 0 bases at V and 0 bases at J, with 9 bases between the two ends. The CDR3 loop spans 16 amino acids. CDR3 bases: TGTGCCAGCAGCTTGGCCGGCGGGACAACTAATGAAAAACTGTTTTTT. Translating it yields CASSLAGGTTNEKLFF. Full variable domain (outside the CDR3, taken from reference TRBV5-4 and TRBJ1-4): ETGVTQSPTHLIKTRGQQVTLRCSSQSGHNTVSWYQQALGQGPQFIFQYYREEENGRGNFPPRFSGLQFPNYSSELNVNALELDDSALYLCASSLAGGTTNEKLFFGSGTQLSVL.